The subject of this entry is one TCR beta chain. This entry comes from a study of blood T cells in healthy people across ages. CDR1 is SNHLY and CDR2 is FYNNEI in the germline V gene. This CDR3 is built from 16 residues. V lost 3 bases to trimming and J lost 3 bases, with 14 bases between them. With a J-beta primer mix and a sample-barcoded 5' primer, a second PCR ran about 7 to 12 cycles. TCRdb called the 5' RACE reads again in MiXCR, with one record for every CDR3 protein. The table records about 830,000 distinct CDR3 sequences, under 80% of them present only once. This rearrangement joins TRBV2 to TRBJ1-4; tentative D call: TRBD1 (5 bases). Sequenced sample: blood. The source is a man in his thirties or forties in good health. Written as DNA, the CDR3 is TGTGCCAGCAGTGATTGGGGCGGCATGTCTAATGAAAAACTGTTTTTT. Its protein product is CASSDWGGMSNEKLFF. Combining the CDR3 with reference TRBV2 and TRBJ1-4 gives the whole variable domain EPEVTQTPSHQVTQMGQEVILRCVPISNHLYFYWYRQILGQKVEFLVSFYNNEISEKSEIFDDQFSVERPDGSNFTLKIRSTKLEDSAMYFCASSDWGGMSNEKLFFGSGTQLSVL.